This T cell receptor beta chain came from a study of PD-L1 blockade in urothelial cancer. Study summary: Bladder-origin urothelial cancer in males described about 85% of the roughly 30 patients. Prior exposure to chemotherapy in patients amounted to 0 to 3 regimens received.

Time point described: pretreatment peripheral blood. Spike-ins of synthetic TCR analog templates went into each PCR. This table comes from immunoSEQ multiplex PCR, and its TCRdb copy is limited to in-frame clones, with some not included. The table shows almost 90,000 clones, with over 80% occurring only once. CDR3 length: 13 residues. The J segment lost 8 bases and the V segment lost 8 bases, leaving 11 bases of the junction unmatched. Germline CDR1 reads SNHLY; CDR2 reads FYNNEI. The source is a man in his sixties with urothelial cancer. The genes are TRBV2 and TRBJ2-7, with 8 bases lining up with TRBD1. This material consisted of PBMCs, taken around atezolizumab (anti-PD-L1) treatment. The CDR3 region is CASYGQGDFKQYF. CDR3 nucleotide sequence: TGTGCCAGCTACGGACAGGGTGATTTCAAGCAGTACTTC.